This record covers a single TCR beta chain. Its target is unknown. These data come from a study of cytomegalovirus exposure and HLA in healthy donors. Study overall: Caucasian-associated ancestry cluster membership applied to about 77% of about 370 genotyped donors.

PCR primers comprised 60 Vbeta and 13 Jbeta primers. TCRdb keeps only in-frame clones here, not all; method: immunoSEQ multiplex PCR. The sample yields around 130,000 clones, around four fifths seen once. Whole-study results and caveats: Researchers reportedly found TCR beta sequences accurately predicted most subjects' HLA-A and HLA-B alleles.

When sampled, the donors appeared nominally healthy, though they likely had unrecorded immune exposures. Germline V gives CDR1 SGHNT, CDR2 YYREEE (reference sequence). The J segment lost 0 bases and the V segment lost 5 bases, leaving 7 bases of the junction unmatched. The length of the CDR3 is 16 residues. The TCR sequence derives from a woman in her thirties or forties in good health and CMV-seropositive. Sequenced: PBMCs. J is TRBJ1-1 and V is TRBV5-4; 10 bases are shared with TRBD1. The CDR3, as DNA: TGTGCCAGCAGGGGGGTGGACAGGGGGATGAACACTGAAGCTTTCTTT. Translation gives CASRGVDRGMNTEAFF.